This is a list of T cell receptor beta chains from one sample in a study of T cell responses to AZD1222 COVID-19 vaccine. Assay used: immunoSEQ multiplex PCR; TCRdb lists only in-frame clones, some missing. The sample has about 130,000 clones; 88% are singletons. The input for sequencing was peripheral blood, taken on day 0 of AZD1222 vaccination. These receptors came from an adult in good health. Each CDR3 is given with its conserved first and last residue. The D gene is left open where the match is weak. Clone sizes are given selectively: once, few, many, or a class where the clone is expanded.

d_gene	v_gene	j_gene	abundance	CDR3nt	CDR3aa
TRBD2	TRBV10-1	TRBJ2-1	many	TGCGCCAGCAGTGAAAGTCTAGCGGCTCCCTACAATGAGCAGTTCTTC	CASSESLAAPYNEQFF
TRBD1	TRBV7-8	TRBJ2-3	.	TGTGCCAGCAGCGGCAGGGGGCGGCCAGATACGCAGTATTTT	CASSGRGRPDTQYF
.	TRBV7-2	TRBJ1-1	.	TGTGCCAGCAGCTCTCAGTGGGGGAACACTGAAGCTTTCTTT	CASSSQWGNTEAFF
.	TRBV9	TRBJ2-2	few	TGTGCCAGCAATCCCAACACCGGGGAGCTGTTTTTT	CASNPNTGELFF
.	TRBV7-8	TRBJ1-5	few	TGTGCCAGCAGCTCCCGGGACGGCAATCAGCCCCAGCATTTT	CASSSRDGNQPQHF
TRBD1	TRBV5-4	TRBJ2-4	.	TGTGCCAGCAGCGTGACAGGGTCAGTAGGTCGGGCCAAAAACATTCAGTACTTC	CASSVTGSVGRAKNIQYF
TRBD1	TRBV5-4	TRBJ1-1	few	TGTGCCAGCAGCTACCGGACAGGGTCGCACACTGAAGCTTTCTTT	CASSYRTGSHTEAFF
.	TRBV2	TRBJ1-5	.	TGTGCCAGCAGTGAGGGGTCAGGGAAGGGGTATCAGCCCCAGCATTTT	CASSEGSGKGYQPQHF
.	TRBV3-1/TRBV3-2	TRBJ1-1	.	TGTGCCAGCAGCCAAGTCCCAGGGATCGCTGAAGCTTTCTTT	CASSQVPGIAEAFF
TRBD1	TRBV19	TRBJ1-1	.	TGTGCCAGTAGTATAGTAGGGGGCACGACTGAAGCTTTCTTT	CASSIVGGTTEAFF
TRBD1	TRBV3-1/TRBV3-2	TRBJ2-5	.	TGTGCCAGCAGCCCAGGACAGGGGAGGGACGAGACCCAGTACTTC	CASSPGQGRDETQYF
.	TRBV10-1	TRBJ2-1	.	TGCGCCAGCAGTGACGGAGGAGCCTCCTACAATGAGCAGTTCTTC	CASSDGGASYNEQFF
.	TRBV10-3	TRBJ2-3	once	TGTGCCATCAGTGAACCCCTCTCCGGGCCAGATACGCAGTATTTT	CAISEPLSGPDTQYF
TRBD1	TRBV24-1	TRBJ2-1	.	TGTGCCACCAGTGATTTTATGACAGGGAACGGGGCGCAGTTCTTC	CATSDFMTGNGAQFF
TRBD1	TRBV19	TRBJ2-1	.	TGTGCCAGTAGTCCCGACAGGGGCAATGAGCAGTTCTTC	CASSPDRGNEQFF
.	TRBV6-5	TRBJ2-7	.	TGTGCCAGCAGTTACGATAGGGGGCAGTACTTC	CASSYDRGQYF
.	TRBV9	TRBJ2-1	once	TGTGCCAGCAGCGTAGACCTAGATTTGGGATTTGACTACAATGAGCAGTTCTTC	CASSVDLDLGFDYNEQFF
.	TRBV5-1	TRBJ2-5	once	TGCGCCAGCAGCGAACCTACGGAGACCCAGTACTTC	CASSEPTETQYF
.	TRBV5-1	TRBJ2-7	.	TGCGCCAGCAGCTCGTCCTACGAGCAGTACTTC	CASSSSYEQYF
.	TRBV5-1	TRBJ2-5	.	TGCGCCAGCAAGCTACTGGGACAAGCCCAAGAGACCCAGTACTTC	CASKLLGQAQETQYF
.	TRBV6-2/TRBV6-3	TRBJ2-1	once	TGTGCCAGCAGTCGTACTAGCGAGCAGTTCTTC	CASSRTSEQFF
.	TRBV7-2	TRBJ2-3	.	TGTGCCAGCAGCTGGCGGAGCACAGATACGCAGTATTTT	CASSWRSTDTQYF
TRBD2	TRBV7-3	TRBJ2-2	.	TGTGCCAGCAGCCCCCGGACTAGCGGGGTTTCCGGGGAGCTGTTTTTT	CASSPRTSGVSGELFF
.	TRBV7-6	TRBJ2-7	.	TGTGCCAGCAGCTCATCCCAGGAGTTTCCCTCCTACGAGCAGTACTTC	CASSSSQEFPSYEQYF
TRBD1	TRBV6-5	TRBJ2-7	.	TGTGCCAGCAGTTCCTTCGGGACAGGGACAACCTACGAGCAGTACTTC	CASSSFGTGTTYEQYF
.	TRBV5-8	TRBJ1-2	.	TGTGCCAGCAGCTGGACGCTACGGGGGGTCAGTGGCTACACCTTC	CASSWTLRGVSGYTF
TRBD1	TRBV5-5	TRBJ1-5	.	TGTGCCAGCAGCTGGGGACAGGGGGTCAGGCAGCCCCAGCATTTT	CASSWGQGVRQPQHF
.	TRBV29-1	TRBJ1-1	.	TGCAGCGTCCTACAGGGACCGAACACTGAAGCTTTCTTT	CSVLQGPNTEAFF
TRBD1	TRBV5-1	TRBJ1-6	.	TGCGCCAGCAGCTTGGGTTTCGAGGGGGCGTCTTTATCCTCACCCCTCCACTTT	CASSLGFEGASLSSPLHF
TRBD1	TRBV18	TRBJ1-2	.	TGTGCCAGCTCACCATCGAATGTGGGACAGGGGTTCTATGGCTACACCTTC	CASSPSNVGQGFYGYTF
.	TRBV19	TRBJ2-5	.	TGTGCCAGTAGTATCGGACAGCACCAAGAGACCCAGTACTTC	CASSIGQHQETQYF
.	TRBV10-2	TRBJ1-2	.	TGCGCCAGCAGTGAGTCAGGGTGGAGGTCGGGCTACACCTTC	CASSESGWRSGYTF
.	TRBV3-1/TRBV3-2	TRBJ1-6	.	TGTGCCAGCAGCCCGATACGTACTAGCTCCTATAATTCACCCCTCCACTTT	CASSPIRTSSYNSPLHF
TRBD1	TRBV19	TRBJ2-7	.	TGTGCCAGTAGCACCAGGACAGGGGCTAAGGTCAACGAGCAGTACTTC	CASSTRTGAKVNEQYF
.	TRBV5-1	TRBJ1-1	few	TGCGCCAGCAGCGCCGGCGCCGGGAACACTGAAGCTTTCTTT	CASSAGAGNTEAFF
.	TRBV28	TRBJ2-1	few	TGTGCCAGCACCTCGTCCGGGCAACCGAGCTCCTACAATGAGCAGTTCTTC	CASTSSGQPSSYNEQFF
.	TRBV20-1	TRBJ1-1	.	TGCAGTGGCAAGGGAATCACTGAAGCTTTCTTT	CSGKGITEAFF
TRBD1	TRBV28	TRBJ2-5	few	TGTGCCAGCAGCAGACAGGACAGGAAGGAGACCCAGTACTTC	CASSRQDRKETQYF
.	TRBV19	TRBJ2-5	.	TGTGCCAGTAGCCTCTCCCCTAGGCCGTCTGTAGAAGAGACCCAGTACTTC	CASSLSPRPSVEETQYF
.	TRBV12-5	TRBJ2-1	.	TGTGCTAGTGGCAGGAGTGCAAGGAATGAGCAGTTCTTC	CASGRSARNEQFF
TRBD2	TRBV7-9	TRBJ2-1	many	TGTGCCAGCAGCGCCGGGACTAGCGGGAGGGTGTGGGAGCAGTTCTTC	CASSAGTSGRVWEQFF
.	TRBV12-3/TRBV12-4	TRBJ2-2	.	TGTGCCAGCAGTTTTCGCGCCACCGGGGAGCTGTTTTTT	CASSFRATGELFF